What follows are 5 T cell receptor beta chains derived from one specimen sequenced in a study of blood T cell repertoires in COVID-19. The repertoire was sequenced with immunoSEQ multiplex PCR; TCRdb's copy has only in-frame clones and lacks some. The table lists 160,000 or so clones, 87% of them singletons, with around 1.2% in the top ten. Sequencing was performed on PBMCs or T cells enriched from blood (not recorded which). Receptors were obtained from a human donor with acute COVID-19. The donor label of this sample is uncertain.

The genes are TRBV2 and TRBJ1-1, with D possibly TRBD1 on 6 matching bases. Germline CDR1 is SNHLY and CDR2 is FYNNEI. The V end was cut by 8 bases, the J end by 11 bases, with 21 bases between. This CDR3 has 13 amino acids. CDR3 DNA sequence: TGTGCCAGCGCGGGAGGGGGACCCCGGGGGGCTTTCTTT. Its translation: CASAGGGPRGAFF.

The chain links TRBV9 to TRBJ2-7; 11 nucleotides match TRBD2. CDR3 size: 14 residues. Trimming at V came to 4 bases and at J to 10 bases, leaving 10 bases not matched to a gene. Germline V gives CDR1 SGDLS, CDR2 YYNGEE. The CDR3 loop reads CASSPLGTSGPQYF. The CDR3 DNA follows: TGTGCCAGCAGCCCCCTCGGGACTAGCGGCCCCCAGTACTTC. Drawing the rest from reference TRBV9 and TRBJ2-7, the complete variable domain is DSGVTQTPKHLITATGQRVTLRCSPRSGDLSVYWYQQSLDQGLQFLIQYYNGEERAKGNILERFSAQQFPDLHSELNLSSLELGDSALYFCASSPLGTSGPQYFGPGTRLTVT.

The V call is TRBV7-9, the J call TRBJ2-7; D might be TRBD2 (6 bases). The V gene lost 1 base and the J gene lost 2 bases, with 9 bases spanning the gap. From germline, CDR1 is SEHNR and CDR2 FQNEAQ (reference sequence). The CDR3 length is 14 residues. The CDR3: CASSLEPGAYEQYF. As DNA, the CDR3 is TGTGCCAGCAGCTTAGAGCCGGGGGCCTACGAGCAGTACTTC.

Turning to this clone: This sample includes further DNA sequences coding for the same CDR3. The DNA for the CDR3 is TGTGCCAGCAGCGGTACAGGGTATGGCTACACCTTC. Its protein product is CASSGTGYGYTF. The J gene is TRBJ1-2, the V gene TRBV25-1; perhaps TRBD1 as D (6 bases). This CDR3 has 12 residues. Germline loops: CDR1 MGHDK, CDR2 SYGVNS. The V and J ends lost 6 bases and 5 bases respectively, with 10 bases between them.

The V call is TRBV9, the J call TRBJ1-4; a weak D match, TRBD1 (5 bases). This CDR3 contains 17 residues. The V gene's germline CDR1 is SGDLS and CDR2 YYNGEE. Trimming removed 2 bases from V and 6 bases from J, with 20 bases in between. DNA for the CDR3: TGTGCCAGCAGCGTCCTACCGTCTCAACCGGGGGATGAAAAACTGTTTTTT. Translation gives CASSVLPSQPGDEKLFF.